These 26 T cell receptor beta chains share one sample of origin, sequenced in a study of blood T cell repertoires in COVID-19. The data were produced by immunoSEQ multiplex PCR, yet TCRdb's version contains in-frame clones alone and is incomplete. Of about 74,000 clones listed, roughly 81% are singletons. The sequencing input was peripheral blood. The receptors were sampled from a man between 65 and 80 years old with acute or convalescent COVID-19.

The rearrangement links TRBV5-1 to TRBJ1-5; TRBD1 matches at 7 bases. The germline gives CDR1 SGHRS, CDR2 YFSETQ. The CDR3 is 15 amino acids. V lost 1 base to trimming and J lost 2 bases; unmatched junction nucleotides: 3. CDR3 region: CASSLTGAGNQPQHF. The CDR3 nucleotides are TGCGCCAGCAGCTTGACAGGGGCGGGCAATCAGCCCCAGCATTTT.

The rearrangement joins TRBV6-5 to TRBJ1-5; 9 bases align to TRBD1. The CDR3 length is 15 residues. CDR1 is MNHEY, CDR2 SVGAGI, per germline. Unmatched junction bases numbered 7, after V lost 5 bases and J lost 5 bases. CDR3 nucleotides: TGTGCCAGCAGTCCAACAGGGGGCATGGATCAGCCCCAGCATTTT. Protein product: CASSPTGGMDQPQHF.

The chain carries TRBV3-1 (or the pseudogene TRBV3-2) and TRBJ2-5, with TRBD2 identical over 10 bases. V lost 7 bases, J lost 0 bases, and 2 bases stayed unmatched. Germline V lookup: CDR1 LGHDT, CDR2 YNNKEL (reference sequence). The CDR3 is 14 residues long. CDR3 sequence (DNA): TGTGCCAGCAAACTAGCGGGGTACCAAGAGACCCAGTACTTC. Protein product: CASKLAGYQETQYF.

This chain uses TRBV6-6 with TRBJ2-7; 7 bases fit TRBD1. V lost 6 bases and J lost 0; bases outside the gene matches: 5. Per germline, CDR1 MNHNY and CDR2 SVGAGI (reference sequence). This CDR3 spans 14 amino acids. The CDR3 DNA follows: TGTGCCAGCAGGGACAGGAAAATCTCCTACGAGCAGTACTTC. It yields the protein CASRDRKISYEQYF.

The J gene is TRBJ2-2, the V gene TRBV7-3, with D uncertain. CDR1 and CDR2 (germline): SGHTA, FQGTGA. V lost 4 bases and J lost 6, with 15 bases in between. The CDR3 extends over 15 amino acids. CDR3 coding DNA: TGTGCCAGCAGCTCATTGACGATGGGCGCCGGGGAGCTGTTTTTT. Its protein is CASSSLTMGAGELFF.

The CDR3 here is CASSPGLAGGLSTDTQYF. The CDR3 coding sequence is TGTGCCAGCAGCCCGGGACTAGCGGGGGGACTTAGCACAGATACGCAGTATTTT. The chain uses TRBV7-2 and TRBJ2-3; 15 bases are shared with TRBD2. Trimming at V came to 5 bases and at J to 0 bases, leaving 6 bases not matched to a gene. This CDR3 is built from 18 residues. The germline V gene encodes CDR1 SGHTA and CDR2 FQGNSA.

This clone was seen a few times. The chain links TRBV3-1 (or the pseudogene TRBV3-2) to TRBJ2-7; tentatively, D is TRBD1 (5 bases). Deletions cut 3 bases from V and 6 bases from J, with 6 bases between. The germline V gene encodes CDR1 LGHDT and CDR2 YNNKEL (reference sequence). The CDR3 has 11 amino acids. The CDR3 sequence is CASSQQGEQYF. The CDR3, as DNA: TGTGCCAGCAGCCAGCAGGGCGAGCAGTACTTC.

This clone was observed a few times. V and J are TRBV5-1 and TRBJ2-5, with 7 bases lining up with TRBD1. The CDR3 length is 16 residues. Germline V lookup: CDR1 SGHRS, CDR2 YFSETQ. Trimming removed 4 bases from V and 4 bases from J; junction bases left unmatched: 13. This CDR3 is CASSREPRQGAETQYF. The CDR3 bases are TGCGCCAGCAGCAGGGAGCCTCGACAGGGCGCAGAGACCCAGTACTTC.

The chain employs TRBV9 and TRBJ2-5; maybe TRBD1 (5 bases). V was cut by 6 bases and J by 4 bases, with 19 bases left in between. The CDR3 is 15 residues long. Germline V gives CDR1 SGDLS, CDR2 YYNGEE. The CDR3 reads CASTTGWGSGETQYF. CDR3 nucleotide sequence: TGTGCCAGCACTACCGGGTGGGGCTCAGGAGAGACCCAGTACTTC.

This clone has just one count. Here the CDR3 reads CSVGSSGNTEAFF. The CDR3 DNA reads as TGCAGCGTAGGTTCTTCGGGGAACACTGAAGCTTTCTTT. V usage is TRBV29-1 and J usage is TRBJ1-1; D ambiguous. V was cut by 6 bases and J by 1 base, with 12 bases left in between. This CDR3 has 13 residues. Germline V lookup: CDR1 SQVTM, CDR2 ANQGSEA.

The CDR3 bases are TGCGCCAGCAGTGAGTCGAACAGGAACTCTGGAAACACCATATATTTT. This codes for CASSESNRNSGNTIYF. This chain connects TRBV10-2 to TRBJ1-3, with a possible D match to TRBD1 (5 bases). The CDR3 is 16 residues long. V was clipped by 0 bases and J by 0 bases, with 9 bases between them. CDR1 WSHSY and CDR2 SAAADI come from the germline V gene.

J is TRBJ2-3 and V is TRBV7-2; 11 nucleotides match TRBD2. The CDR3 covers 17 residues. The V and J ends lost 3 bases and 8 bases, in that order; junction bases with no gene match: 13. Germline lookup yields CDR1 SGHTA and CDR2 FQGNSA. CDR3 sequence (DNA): TGTGCCAGCAGCTTTGGGCTAGCGGGGGGCCCCTCGGCTACGCAGTATTTT. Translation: CASSFGLAGGPSATQYF.

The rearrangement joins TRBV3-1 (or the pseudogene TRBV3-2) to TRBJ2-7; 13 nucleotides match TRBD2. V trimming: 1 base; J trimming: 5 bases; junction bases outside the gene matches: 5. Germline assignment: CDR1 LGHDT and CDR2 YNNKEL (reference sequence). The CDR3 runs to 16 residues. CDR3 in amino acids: CASSQVRLAGGHEQYF. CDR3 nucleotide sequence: TGTGCCAGCAGCCAAGTCCGACTAGCGGGGGGCCACGAGCAGTACTTC.

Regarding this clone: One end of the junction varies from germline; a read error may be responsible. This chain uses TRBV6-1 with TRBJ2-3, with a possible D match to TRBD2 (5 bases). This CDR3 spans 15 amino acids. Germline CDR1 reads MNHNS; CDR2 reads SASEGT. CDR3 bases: TGTGCCAGCAGTCAAGCGGAGCGCCCCACAGATACGCAGTATTTT. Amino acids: CASSQAERPTDTQYF.

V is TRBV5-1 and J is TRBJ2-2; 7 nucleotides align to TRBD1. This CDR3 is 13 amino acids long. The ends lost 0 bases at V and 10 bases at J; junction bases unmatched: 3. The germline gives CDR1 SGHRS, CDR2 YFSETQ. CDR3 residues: CASSLGQGMELFF. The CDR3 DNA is TGCGCCAGCAGCTTGGGACAGGGCATGGAGCTGTTTTTT.

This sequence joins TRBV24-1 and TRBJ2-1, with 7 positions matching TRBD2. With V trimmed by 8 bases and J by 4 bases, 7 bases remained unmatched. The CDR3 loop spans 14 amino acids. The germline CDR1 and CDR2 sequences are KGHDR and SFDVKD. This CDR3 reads CATKGREGYNEQFF. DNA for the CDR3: TGTGCCACCAAGGGCAGGGAGGGTTACAATGAGCAGTTCTTC.

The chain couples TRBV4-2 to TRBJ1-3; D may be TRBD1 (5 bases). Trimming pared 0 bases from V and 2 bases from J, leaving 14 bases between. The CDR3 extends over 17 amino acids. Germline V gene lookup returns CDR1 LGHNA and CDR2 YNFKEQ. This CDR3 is CASSQEVGRETGNTIYF. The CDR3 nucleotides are TGTGCCAGCAGCCAAGAGGTTGGCAGGGAAACTGGAAACACCATATATTTT.

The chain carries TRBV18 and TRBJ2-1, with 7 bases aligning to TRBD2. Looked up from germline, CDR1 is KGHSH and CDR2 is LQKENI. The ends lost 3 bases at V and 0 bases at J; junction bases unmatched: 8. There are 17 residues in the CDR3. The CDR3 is CASSPLPGGSSYNEQFF. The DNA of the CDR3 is TGTGCCAGCTCACCCCTTCCAGGCGGGAGCTCCTACAATGAGCAGTTCTTC.

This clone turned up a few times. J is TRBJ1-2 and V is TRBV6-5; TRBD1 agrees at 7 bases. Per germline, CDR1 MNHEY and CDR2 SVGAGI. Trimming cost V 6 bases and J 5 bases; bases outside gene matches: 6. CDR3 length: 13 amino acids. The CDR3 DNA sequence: TGTGCCAGCAGCCAACAGACAGGGTATGGCTACACCTTC. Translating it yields CASSQQTGYGYTF.

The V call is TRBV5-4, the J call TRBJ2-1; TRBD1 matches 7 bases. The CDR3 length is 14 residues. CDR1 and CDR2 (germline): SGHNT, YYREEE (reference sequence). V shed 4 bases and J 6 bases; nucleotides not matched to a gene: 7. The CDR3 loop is CASSHRDSFNEQFF. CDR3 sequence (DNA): TGTGCCAGCAGCCATAGGGACAGCTTCAATGAGCAGTTCTTC.

The CDR3 spells CASSQGQGAKKLFF. DNA for the CDR3: TGTGCCAGCAGCCAAGGGCAGGGGGCAAAGAAACTGTTTTTT. The chain couples TRBV3-1 (or the pseudogene TRBV3-2) to TRBJ1-4, with TRBD1 matching over 8 bases. This CDR3 spans 14 amino acids. Germline loops: CDR1 LGHDT, CDR2 YNNKEL (reference sequence). The trim removed 1 base at V and 11 bases at J, leaving 6 bases unmatched.

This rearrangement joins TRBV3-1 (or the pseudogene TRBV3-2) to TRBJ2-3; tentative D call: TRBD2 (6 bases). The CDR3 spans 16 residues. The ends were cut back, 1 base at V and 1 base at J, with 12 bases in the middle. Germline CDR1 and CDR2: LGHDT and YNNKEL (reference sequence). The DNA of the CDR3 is TGTGCCAGCAGCCAAGCGGGGGTCCCTGGCACAGATACGCAGTATTTT. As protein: CASSQAGVPGTDTQYF.

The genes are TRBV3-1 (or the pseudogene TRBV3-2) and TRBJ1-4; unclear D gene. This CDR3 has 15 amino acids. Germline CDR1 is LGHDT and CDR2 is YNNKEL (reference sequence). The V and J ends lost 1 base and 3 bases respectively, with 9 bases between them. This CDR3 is CASSQGIAANEKLFF. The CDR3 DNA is TGTGCCAGCAGCCAAGGCATTGCAGCTAATGAAAAACTGTTTTTT.

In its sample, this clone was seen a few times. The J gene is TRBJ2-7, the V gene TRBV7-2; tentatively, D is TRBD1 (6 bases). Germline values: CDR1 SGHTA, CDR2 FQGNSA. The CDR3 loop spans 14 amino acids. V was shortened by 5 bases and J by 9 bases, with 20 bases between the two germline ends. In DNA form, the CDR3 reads TGTGCCAGCAGCCCAGGGACACCCCTCTTGGGGCAGTACTTC. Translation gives CASSPGTPLLGQYF.

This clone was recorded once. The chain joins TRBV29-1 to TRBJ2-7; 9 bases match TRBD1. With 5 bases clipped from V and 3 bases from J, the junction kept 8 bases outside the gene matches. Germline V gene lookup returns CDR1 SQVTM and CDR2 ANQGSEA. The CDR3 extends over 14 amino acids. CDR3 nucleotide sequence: TGCAGCGTTTACAGGGGGCCCCCCTTCTACGAGCAGTACTTC. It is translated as CSVYRGPPFYEQYF.

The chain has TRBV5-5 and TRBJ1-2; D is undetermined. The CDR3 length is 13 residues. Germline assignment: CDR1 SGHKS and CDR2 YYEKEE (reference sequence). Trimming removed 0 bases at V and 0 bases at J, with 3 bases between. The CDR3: CASSLATNYGYTF. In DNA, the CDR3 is TGTGCCAGCAGCTTGGCCACTAACTATGGCTACACCTTC.